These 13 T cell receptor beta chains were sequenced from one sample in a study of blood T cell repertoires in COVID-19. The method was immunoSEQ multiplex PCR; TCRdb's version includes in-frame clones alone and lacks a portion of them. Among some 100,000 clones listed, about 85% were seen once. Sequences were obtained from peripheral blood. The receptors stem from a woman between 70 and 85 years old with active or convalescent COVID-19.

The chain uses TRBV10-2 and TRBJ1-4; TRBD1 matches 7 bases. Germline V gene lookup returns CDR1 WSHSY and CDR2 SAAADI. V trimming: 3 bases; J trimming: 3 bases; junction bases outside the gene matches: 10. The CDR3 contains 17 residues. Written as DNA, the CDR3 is TGCGCCAGCAGTGACCGACAGGGCGGGGATGCTAATGAAAAACTGTTTTTT. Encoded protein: CASSDRQGGDANEKLFF.

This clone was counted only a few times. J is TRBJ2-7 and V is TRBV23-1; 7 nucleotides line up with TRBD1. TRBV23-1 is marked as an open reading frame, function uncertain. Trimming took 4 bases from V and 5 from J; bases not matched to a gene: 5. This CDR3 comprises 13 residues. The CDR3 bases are TGCGCCAGCAGTCTTCGGACAGGACACGAGCAGTACTTC. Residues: CASSLRTGHEQYF.

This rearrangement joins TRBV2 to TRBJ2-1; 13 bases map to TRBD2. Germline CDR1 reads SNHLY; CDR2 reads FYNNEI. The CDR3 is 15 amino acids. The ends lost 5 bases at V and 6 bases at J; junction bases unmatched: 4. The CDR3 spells CASSPTSGGGNEQFF. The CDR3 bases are TGTGCCAGCAGTCCAACTAGCGGGGGGGGCAATGAGCAGTTCTTC.

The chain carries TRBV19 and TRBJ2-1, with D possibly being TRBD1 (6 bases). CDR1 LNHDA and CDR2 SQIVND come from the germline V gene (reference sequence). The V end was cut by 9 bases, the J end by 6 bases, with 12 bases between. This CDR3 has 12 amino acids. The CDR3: CASTTGRNEQFF. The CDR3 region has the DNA TGTGCCAGCACTACAGGGCGCAATGAGCAGTTCTTC.

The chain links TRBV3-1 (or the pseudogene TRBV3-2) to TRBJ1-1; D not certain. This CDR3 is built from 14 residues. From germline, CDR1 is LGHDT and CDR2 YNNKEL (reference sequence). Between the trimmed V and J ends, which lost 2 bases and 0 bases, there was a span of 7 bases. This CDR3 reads CASSQTRMNTEAFF. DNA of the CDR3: TGTGCCAGCAGCCAAACGCGCATGAACACTGAAGCTTTCTTT.

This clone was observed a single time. CDR3 amino acids: CASSRGNLDTEAFF. As DNA, the CDR3 is TGTGCCAGCAGTAGGGGGAACCTGGACACTGAAGCTTTCTTT. The chain has TRBV6-5 and TRBJ1-1; D possibly corresponds to TRBD1 (6 bases). The germline V gene encodes CDR1 MNHEY and CDR2 SVGAGI. V dropped 5 bases and J dropped 3 bases, with 13 bases sitting between them. The CDR3 runs to 14 residues.

The CDR3 region is CASSSQETQYF. The CDR3 DNA reads as TGTGCCAGCAGCTCGCAAGAGACCCAGTACTTC. The chain has TRBV7-6 and TRBJ2-5, with unresolved D. This CDR3 is 11 amino acids long. Trimming stripped 4 bases from V and 2 bases from J, with 2 bases between. The V gene's germline CDR1 is SGHVS and CDR2 FNYEAQ. The full variable domain, with the rest looked up from reference TRBV7-6 and TRBJ2-5, is GAGVSQSPRYKVTKRGQDVALRCDPISGHVSLYWYRQALGQGPEFLTYFNYEAQQDKSGLPNDRFSAERPEGSISTLTIQRTEQRDSAMYRCASSSQETQYFGPGTRLLVL.

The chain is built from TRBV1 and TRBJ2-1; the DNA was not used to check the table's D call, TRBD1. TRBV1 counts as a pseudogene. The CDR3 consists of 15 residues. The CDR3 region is CTSSHGGATYNEQFF. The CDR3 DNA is TGCACCAGCAGCCATGGTGGGGCAACCTACAATGAGCAGTTCTTC.

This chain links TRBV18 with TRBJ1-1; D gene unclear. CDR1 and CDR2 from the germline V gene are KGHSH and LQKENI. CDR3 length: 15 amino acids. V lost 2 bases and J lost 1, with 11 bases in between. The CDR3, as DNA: TGTGCCAGCTCACCAGCACGACTGGAGAACACTGAAGCTTTCTTT. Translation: CASSPARLENTEAFF.

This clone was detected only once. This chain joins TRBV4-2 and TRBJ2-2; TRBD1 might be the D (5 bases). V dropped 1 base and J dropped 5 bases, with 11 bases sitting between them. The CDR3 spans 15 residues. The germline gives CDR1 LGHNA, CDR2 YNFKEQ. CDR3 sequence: CASSQVGKGTGELFF. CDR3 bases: TGTGCCAGCAGCCAAGTTGGGAAGGGGACCGGGGAGCTGTTTTTT.

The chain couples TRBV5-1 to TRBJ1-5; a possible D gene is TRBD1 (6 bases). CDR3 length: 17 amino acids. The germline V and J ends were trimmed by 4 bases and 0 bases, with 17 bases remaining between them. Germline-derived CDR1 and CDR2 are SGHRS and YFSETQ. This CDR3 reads CASSPTGLSPSNQPQHF. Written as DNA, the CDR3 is TGCGCCAGCAGCCCTACAGGGCTGAGCCCTAGCAATCAGCCCCAGCATTTT.

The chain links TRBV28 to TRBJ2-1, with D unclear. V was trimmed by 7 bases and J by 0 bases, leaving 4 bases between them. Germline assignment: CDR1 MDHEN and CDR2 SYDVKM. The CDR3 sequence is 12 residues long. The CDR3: CASTSSYNEQFF. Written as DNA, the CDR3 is TGTGCCAGCACATCCTCCTACAATGAGCAGTTCTTC.

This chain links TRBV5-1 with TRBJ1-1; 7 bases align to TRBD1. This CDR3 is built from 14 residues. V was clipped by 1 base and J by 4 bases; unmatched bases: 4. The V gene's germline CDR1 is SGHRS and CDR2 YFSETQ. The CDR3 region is CASSLNPGGTEAFF. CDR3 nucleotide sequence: TGCGCCAGCAGCTTGAACCCAGGGGGCACTGAAGCTTTCTTT.